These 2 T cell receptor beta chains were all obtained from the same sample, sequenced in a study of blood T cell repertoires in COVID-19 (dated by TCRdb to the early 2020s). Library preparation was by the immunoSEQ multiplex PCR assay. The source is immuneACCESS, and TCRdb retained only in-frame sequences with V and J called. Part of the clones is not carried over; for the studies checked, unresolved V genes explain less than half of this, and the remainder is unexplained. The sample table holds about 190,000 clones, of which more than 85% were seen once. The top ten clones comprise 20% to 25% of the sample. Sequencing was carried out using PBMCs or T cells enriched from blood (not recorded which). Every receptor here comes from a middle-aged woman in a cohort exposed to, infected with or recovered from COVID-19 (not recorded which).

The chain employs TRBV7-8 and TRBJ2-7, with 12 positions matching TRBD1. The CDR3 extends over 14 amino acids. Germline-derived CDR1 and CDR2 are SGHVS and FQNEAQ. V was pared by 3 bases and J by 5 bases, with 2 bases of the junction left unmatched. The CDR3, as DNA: TGTGCCAGCAGCTTCGGGACAGGGGGCAACGAGCAGTACTTC. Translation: CASSFGTGGNEQYF.

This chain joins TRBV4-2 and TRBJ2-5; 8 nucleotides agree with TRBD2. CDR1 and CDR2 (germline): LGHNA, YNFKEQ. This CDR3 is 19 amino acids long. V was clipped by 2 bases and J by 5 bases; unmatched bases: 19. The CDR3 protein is CASSQFSGTPGLVEETQYF. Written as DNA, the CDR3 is TGTGCCAGCAGCCAATTTTCCGGAACACCGGGACTAGTCGAGGAGACCCAGTACTTC.